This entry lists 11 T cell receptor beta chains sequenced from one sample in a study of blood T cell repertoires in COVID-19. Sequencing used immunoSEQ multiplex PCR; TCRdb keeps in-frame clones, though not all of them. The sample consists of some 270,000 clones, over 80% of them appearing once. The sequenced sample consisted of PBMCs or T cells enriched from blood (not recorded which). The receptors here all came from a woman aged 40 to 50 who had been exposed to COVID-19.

In nucleotides, the CDR3 is TGCAGTGCTAGAAGCCGATATGAGCAGTTCTTC. It translates to CSARSRYEQFF. The chain uses TRBV20-1 and TRBJ2-1; D remains unclear. The germline gives CDR1 DFQATT, CDR2 SNEGSKA (reference sequence). With 2 bases removed from V and 8 bases from J, the gap between germline ends came to 7 bases. CDR3 length equals 11 residues.

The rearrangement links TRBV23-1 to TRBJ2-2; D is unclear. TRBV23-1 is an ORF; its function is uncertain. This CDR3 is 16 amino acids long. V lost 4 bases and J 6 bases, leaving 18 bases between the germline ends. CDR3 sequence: CASSPRPGSPPGELFF. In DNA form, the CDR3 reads TGCGCCAGCAGTCCCCGACCGGGTAGCCCTCCCGGGGAGCTGTTTTTT.

In nucleotides, the CDR3 is TGTGCCAGCAGCTCAGCGGGACAGGGATACAATGAGCAGTTCTTC. Translation: CASSSAGQGYNEQFF. The chain combines TRBV7-2 with TRBJ2-1, with TRBD1 matching 9 bases. In germline, CDR1 is SGHTA, CDR2 FQGNSA. The V segment lost 4 bases and the J segment 4 bases; nucleotides outside the gene matches: 5. The CDR3 is 15 amino acids.

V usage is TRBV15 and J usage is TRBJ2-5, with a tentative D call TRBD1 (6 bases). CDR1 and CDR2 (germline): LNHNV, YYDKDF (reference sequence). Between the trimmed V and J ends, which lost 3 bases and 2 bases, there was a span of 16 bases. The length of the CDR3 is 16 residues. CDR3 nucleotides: TGTGCCACCAGCAGTGGTCCCTCAGGGGAGCAAGAGACCCAGTACTTC. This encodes CATSSGPSGEQETQYF.

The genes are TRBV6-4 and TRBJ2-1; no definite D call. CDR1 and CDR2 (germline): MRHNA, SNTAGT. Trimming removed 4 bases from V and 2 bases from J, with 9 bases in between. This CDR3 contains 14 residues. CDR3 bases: TGTGCCAGCAGTGCGGTTTTCCCCTACAATGAGCAGTTCTTC. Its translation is CASSAVFPYNEQFF.

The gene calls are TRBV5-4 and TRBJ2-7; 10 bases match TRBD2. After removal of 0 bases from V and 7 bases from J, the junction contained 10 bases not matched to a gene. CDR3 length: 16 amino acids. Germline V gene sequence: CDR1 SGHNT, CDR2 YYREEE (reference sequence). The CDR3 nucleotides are TGTGCCAGCAGCTTGGGTAGCGGGGGGCAGGGGGAAGAGCAGTACTTC. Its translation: CASSLGSGGQGEEQYF. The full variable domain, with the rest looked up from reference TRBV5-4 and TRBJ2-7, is ETGVTQSPTHLIKTRGQQVTLRCSSQSGHNTVSWYQQALGQGPQFIFQYYREEENGRGNFPPRFSGLQFPNYSSELNVNALELDDSALYLCASSLGSGGQGEEQYFGPGTRLTVT.

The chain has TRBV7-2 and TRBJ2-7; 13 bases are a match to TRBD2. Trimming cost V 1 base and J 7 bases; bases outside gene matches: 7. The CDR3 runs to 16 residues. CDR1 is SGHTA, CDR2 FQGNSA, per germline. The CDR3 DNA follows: TGTGCCAGCAGCTTAGTGTCGACTAGCGGGAGGATAGAGCAGTACGTC. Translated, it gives CASSLVSTSGRIEQYV.

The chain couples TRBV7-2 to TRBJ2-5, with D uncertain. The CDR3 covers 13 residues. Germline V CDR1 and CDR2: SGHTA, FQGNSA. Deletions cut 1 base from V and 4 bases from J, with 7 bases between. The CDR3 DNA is TGTGCCAGCAGCTTAGGTCATCCAGAGACCCAGTACTTC. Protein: CASSLGHPETQYF.

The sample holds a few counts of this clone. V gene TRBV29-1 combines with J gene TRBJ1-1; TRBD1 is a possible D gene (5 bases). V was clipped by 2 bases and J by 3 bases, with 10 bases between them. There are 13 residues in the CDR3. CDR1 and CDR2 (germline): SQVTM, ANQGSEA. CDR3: CSVESGYYTEAFF. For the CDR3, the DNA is TGCAGCGTTGAATCAGGGTATTACACTGAAGCTTTCTTT.

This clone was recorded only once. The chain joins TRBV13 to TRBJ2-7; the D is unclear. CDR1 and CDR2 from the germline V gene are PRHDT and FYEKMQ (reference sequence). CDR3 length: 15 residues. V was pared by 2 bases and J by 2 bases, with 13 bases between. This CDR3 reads CASSLSRNPTYEQYV. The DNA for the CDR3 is TGTGCCAGCAGCTTATCGAGAAATCCCACCTACGAGCAGTACGTC.

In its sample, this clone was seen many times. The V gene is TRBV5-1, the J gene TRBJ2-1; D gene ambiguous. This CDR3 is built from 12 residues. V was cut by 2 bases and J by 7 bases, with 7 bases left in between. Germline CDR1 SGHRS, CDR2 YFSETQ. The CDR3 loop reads CASSFNQNEQFF. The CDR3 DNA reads TGCGCCAGCAGCTTTAACCAGAATGAGCAGTTCTTC.